The 12 T cell receptor beta chains presented below share a single source sample, sequenced in a study of T cells in localized non-small cell lung cancer. Sequenced by immunoSEQ multiplex PCR; TCRdb stores in-frame clones only, minus some. The sample yields under 35,000 clones, under 95% seen once. The sample in question was peripheral blood, obtained before any cancer treatment. Receptors originate from an older female donor with stage I lung adenocarcinoma.

The CDR3 protein is CASSLVRTGNTEAFF. Written as DNA, the CDR3 is TGTGCCAGCAGCTTAGTCCGGACAGGAAACACTGAAGCTTTCTTT. This rearrangement joins TRBV7-6 to TRBJ1-1, with TRBD1 matching 7 bases. The CDR3 contains 15 residues. Germline CDR1 and CDR2: SGHVS and FNYEAQ. Trimming at V came to 1 base and at J to 2 bases, leaving 4 bases not matched to a gene.

The chain couples TRBV5-1 to TRBJ2-1; TRBD2 matches 13 bases. The CDR3 is 15 amino acids. After removal of 3 bases from V and 8 bases from J, the junction contained 5 bases not matched to a gene. Germline loops: CDR1 SGHRS, CDR2 YFSETQ. CDR3 coding DNA: TGCGCCAGCAGCTCGACTAGCGGGGGGCAGGATGAGCAGTTCTTC. Translating it yields CASSSTSGGQDEQFF.

V is TRBV5-4 and J is TRBJ1-3; maybe TRBD1 (6 bases). The CDR3 spans 17 residues. Germline loops: CDR1 SGHNT, CDR2 YYREEE (reference sequence). Trimming shortened V by 1 base and J by 0 bases, and 14 bases separated the two germline ends. The CDR3 DNA follows: TGTGCCAGCAGCTTGATCAATACAGGGATCTCTGGAAACACCATATATTTT. This codes for CASSLINTGISGNTIYF.

This rearrangement joins TRBV6-1 to TRBJ1-2; tentative D call: TRBD1 (5 bases). Trimming shortened V by 3 bases and J by 5 bases, and 10 bases separated the two germline ends. This CDR3 has 13 amino acids. CDR1 and CDR2 from the germline V gene are MNHNS and SASEGT. CDR3 loop: CASSDGGWYGYTF. CDR3 nucleotide sequence: TGTGCCAGCAGTGATGGGGGGTGGTATGGCTACACCTTC.

The chain employs TRBV29-1 and TRBJ1-5; 7 nucleotides agree with TRBD1. The CDR3 has 12 residues. Looked up from germline, CDR1 is SQVTM and CDR2 is ANQGSEA. V was clipped by 5 bases and J by 4 bases; unmatched bases: 2. This chain's CDR3 is CSVLQGNQPQHF. CDR3 coding DNA: TGCAGCGTTTTACAGGGGAATCAGCCCCAGCATTTT. Looking up the rest from reference TRBV29-1 and TRBJ1-5 gives the full variable domain: SAVISQKPSRDICQRGTSLTIQCQVDSQVTMMFWYRQQPGQSLTLIATANQGSEATYESGFVIDKFPISRPNLTFSTLTVSNMSPEDSSIYLCSVLQGNQPQHFGDGTRLSIL.

The table lists this clone with a count of one. J is TRBJ1-1 and V is TRBV5-6, with no clear D. V was pared by 0 bases and J by 1 base, with 4 bases between. The CDR3 loop spans 13 amino acids. Looked up from germline, CDR1 is SGHDT and CDR2 is YYEEEE. The CDR3 nucleotides read TGTGCCAGCAGCTTGGTCTCGAACACTGAAGCTTTCTTT. Translated: CASSLVSNTEAFF.

The chain has TRBV2 and TRBJ2-1; no clear D. The V end was cut by 6 bases, the J end by 3 bases, with 6 bases between. Germline V gene sequence: CDR1 SNHLY, CDR2 FYNNEI. The CDR3 has 12 residues. CDR3 nucleotide sequence: TGTGCCAGCAGACCCGACTACAATGAGCAGTTCTTC. Its protein is CASRPDYNEQFF.

The gene calls are TRBV6-5 and TRBJ2-6; TRBD2 agrees at 8 bases. The CDR3 totals 14 residues. The V segment lost 6 bases and the J segment 2 bases; nucleotides outside the gene matches: 0. From germline, CDR1 is MNHEY and CDR2 SVGAGI. The DNA of the CDR3 is TGTGCCAGCAGGACTAGCGCTGGGGCCAACGTCCTGACTTTC. Translating it yields CASRTSAGANVLTF.

The gene calls are TRBV5-1 and TRBJ1-2; the D is unclear. The CDR3 has 15 amino acids. Germline V gene sequence: CDR1 SGHRS, CDR2 YFSETQ. V was clipped by 2 bases and J by 7 bases, with 18 bases between them. CDR3 bases: TGCGCCAGCAGCTTAGATAAAGGACTGTTAACTGGCTACACCTTC. It is translated as CASSLDKGLLTGYTF.

The V gene is TRBV5-1, the J gene TRBJ2-2; no clear D. Germline assignment: CDR1 SGHRS and CDR2 YFSETQ. V was shortened by 1 base and J by 1 base, with 8 bases between the two germline ends. The CDR3 loop spans 15 amino acids. The CDR3 protein is CASSLSIMNTGELFF. The DNA for the CDR3 is TGCGCCAGCAGCTTGTCCATCATGAACACCGGGGAGCTGTTTTTT.

The chain joins TRBV19 to TRBJ2-7, with 7 positions matching TRBD1. This CDR3 has 15 amino acids. J gave up 3 bases and V 1 base, and 6 bases lay outside the gene matches. Germline V lookup: CDR1 LNHDA, CDR2 SQIVND (reference sequence). The CDR3 spells CASSIVTSGGYEQYF. The CDR3 bases are TGTGCCAGTAGTATAGTAACCTCAGGGGGCTACGAGCAGTACTTC.

V is TRBV27 and J is TRBJ1-2; D is ambiguous. V was trimmed by 3 bases and J by 0 bases, leaving 8 bases between them. Germline lookup yields CDR1 MNHEY and CDR2 SMNVEV (reference sequence). This CDR3 has 14 residues. CDR3 sequence: CASSLTPSNYGYTF. The CDR3 DNA reads TGTGCCAGCAGTTTGACACCTTCTAACTATGGCTACACCTTC.